This TCR beta chain was recovered during a study of blood T cell repertoires in COVID-19. Overall study context: Acute-phase and convalescent COVID-19 samples originated in the United States, Italy and Spain. The analysed material was cDNA or gDNA that came from T cells, B-cell-depleted T cells, or PBMCs.

The Seattle site enrolled patients during active infection and followed them longitudinally. Germline V gene lookup returns CDR1 KGHSH and CDR2 LQKENI. The CDR3 covers 15 residues. Trimming took 3 bases from V and 4 from J; bases not matched to a gene: 3. In the original processing: Reference gene primer amplification gave nucleated cell count estimates. Method: immunoSEQ multiplex PCR; TCRdb's copy keeps in-frame clones and lacks some. V, J and clone size were drawn from that table, and D and trimming were deduced from the DNA. The table has about 250,000 clones, nearly 95% seen once; the top ten hold about 0.8%. The table lists this clone with a few counts.

This sequence joins TRBV18 and TRBJ2-1, with TRBD2 identical over 10 bases. The origin of this receptor is a man in his thirties or forties with COVID-19, enrolled during active disease. The sample comprised peripheral blood. CDR3 sequence reads: CASSPLAGDYNEQFF. Here the CDR3 DNA reads TGTGCCAGCTCACCCCTAGCGGGGGATTACAATGAGCAGTTCTTC.